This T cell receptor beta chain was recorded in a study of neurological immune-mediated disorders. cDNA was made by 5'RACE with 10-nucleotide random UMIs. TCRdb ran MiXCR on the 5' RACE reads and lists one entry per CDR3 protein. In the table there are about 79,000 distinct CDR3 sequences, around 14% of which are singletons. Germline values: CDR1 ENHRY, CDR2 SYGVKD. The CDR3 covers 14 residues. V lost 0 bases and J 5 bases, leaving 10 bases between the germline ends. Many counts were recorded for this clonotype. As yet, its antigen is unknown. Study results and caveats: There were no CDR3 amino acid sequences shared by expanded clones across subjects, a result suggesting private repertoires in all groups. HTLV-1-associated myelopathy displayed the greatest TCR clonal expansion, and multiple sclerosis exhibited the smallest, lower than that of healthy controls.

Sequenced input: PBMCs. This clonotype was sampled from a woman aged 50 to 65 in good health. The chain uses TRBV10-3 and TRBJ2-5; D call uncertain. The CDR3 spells CAISESRAGETQYF. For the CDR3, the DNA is TGTGCCATCAGTGAGTCAAGGGCCGGGGAGACCCAGTACTTC.